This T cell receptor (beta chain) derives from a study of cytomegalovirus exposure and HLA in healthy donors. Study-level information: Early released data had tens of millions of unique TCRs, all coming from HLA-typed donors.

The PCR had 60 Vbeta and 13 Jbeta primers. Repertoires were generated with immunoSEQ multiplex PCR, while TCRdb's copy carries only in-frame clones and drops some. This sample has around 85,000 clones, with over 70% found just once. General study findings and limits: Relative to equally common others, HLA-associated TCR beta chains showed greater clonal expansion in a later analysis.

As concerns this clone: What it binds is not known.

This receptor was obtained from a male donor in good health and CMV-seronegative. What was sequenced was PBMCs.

The CDR3 is CASSTPGINTEAFF. For the CDR3, the DNA is TGTGCCAGTAGTACCCCGGGAATAAACACTGAAGCTTTCTTT. The chain recombines TRBV19 with TRBJ1-1; D unresolved. CDR1 is LNHDA, CDR2 SQIVND, per germline (reference sequence). The CDR3 is 14 residues long. V gave up 4 bases and J gave up 2 bases, with 11 bases separating them.